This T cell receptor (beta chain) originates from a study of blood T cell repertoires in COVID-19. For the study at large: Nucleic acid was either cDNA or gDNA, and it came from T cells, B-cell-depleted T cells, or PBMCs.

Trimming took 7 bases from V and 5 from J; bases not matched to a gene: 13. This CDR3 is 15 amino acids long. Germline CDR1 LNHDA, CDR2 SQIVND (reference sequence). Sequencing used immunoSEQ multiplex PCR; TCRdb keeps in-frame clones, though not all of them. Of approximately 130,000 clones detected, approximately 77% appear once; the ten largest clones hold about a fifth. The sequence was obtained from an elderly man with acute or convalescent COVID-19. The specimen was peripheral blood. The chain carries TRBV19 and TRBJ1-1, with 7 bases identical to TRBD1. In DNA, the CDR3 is TGTGCCAGTACTTCCCACGAGGGGGCCTGGACTGAAGCTTTCTTT. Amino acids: CASTSHEGAWTEAFF. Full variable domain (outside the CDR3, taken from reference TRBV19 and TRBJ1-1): DGGITQSPKYLFRKEGQNVTLSCEQNLNHDAMYWYRQDPGQGLRLIYYSQIVNDFQKGDIAEGYSVSREKKESFPLTVTSAQKNPTAFYLCASTSHEGAWTEAFFGQGTRLTVV.